This T cell receptor (beta chain) stems from a study of T cells after yellow fever vaccination. Points from the study as a whole: Abundant contaminating clonotypes from the bulk population could appear in FACS-sorted repertoires. Reappearance after the booster was seen for most primary-vaccination clones, at 95% to 98% CD4 and roughly 90% CD8. Weaker in magnitude, the secondary response showed a faster peak on day 5 versus 15.

Making TCR cDNA involved 5'RACE template switching, which added UMIs and a universal primer site. TCRdb processed the 5' RACE reads anew with MiXCR; each CDR3 protein has one entry. The table shows some 260,000 distinct CDR3 sequences, with around 5.2% occurring only once. Turning to this clonotype: Its antigen is unknown.

The CDR3 consists of 12 residues. Germline CDR1 is MNHEY and CDR2 is SVGAGI. V lost 2 bases and J lost 2, with 3 bases in between. The chain employs TRBV6-5 and TRBJ1-2; D gene uncertain. Sequencing used CD4+ T cells sorted from PBMCs, obtained on the day of the yellow fever booster vaccination. This clonotype originated in a man younger than 35 who received the YFV17D yellow fever vaccine. CDR3 sequence (DNA): TGTGCCAGCAGTTACGACAACTATGGCTACACCTTC. As protein: CASSYDNYGYTF.